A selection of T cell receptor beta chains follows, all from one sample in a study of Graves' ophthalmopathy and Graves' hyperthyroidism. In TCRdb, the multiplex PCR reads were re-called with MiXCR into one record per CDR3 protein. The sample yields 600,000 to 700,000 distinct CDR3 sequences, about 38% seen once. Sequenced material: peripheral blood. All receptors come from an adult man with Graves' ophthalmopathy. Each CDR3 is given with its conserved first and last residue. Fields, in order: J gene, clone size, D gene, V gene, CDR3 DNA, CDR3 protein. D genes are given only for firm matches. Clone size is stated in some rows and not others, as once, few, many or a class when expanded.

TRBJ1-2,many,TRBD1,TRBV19,TGTGCCACTACGGACAGGGGTGTGGGCTATGGCTACACCTTC,CATTDRGVGYGYTF
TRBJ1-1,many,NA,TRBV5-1,TGCGCCAGCACCTCGGACACTGAAGCTTTCTTT,CASTSDTEAFF
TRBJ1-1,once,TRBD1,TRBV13,TGTGCCAGCAGCCTGGACAGGGGCGGCACTGAAGCTCTCTTT,CASSLDRGGTEALF
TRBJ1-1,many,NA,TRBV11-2,TGTGCCAGCAGCATTAAGGGCGGCACTGAAGCTTTCTTT,CASSIKGGTEAFF
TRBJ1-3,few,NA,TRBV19,TGTGCCAGTAACAGGGAATCCTCTGGAAACACCATATATTTT,CASNRESSGNTIYF
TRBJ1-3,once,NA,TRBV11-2,TGTGCCTGGAGAGGCGGGACTGCAGCCGGAAACACCATATATTTT,CAWRGGTAAGNTIYF
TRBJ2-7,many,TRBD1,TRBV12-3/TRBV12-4,TGTGCCAGCAGCCGGGACAGGGTTCACGAGCAGTACTTC,CASSRDRVHEQYF
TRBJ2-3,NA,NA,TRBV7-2,TGTGCCAGCAGCTATGCCTCGGATACGCAGTATTTT,CASSYASDTQYF
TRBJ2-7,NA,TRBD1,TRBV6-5,TGTGCCAGCAGTTACTCGAGGGGGCTCTACGAGCAGTACTTC,CASSYSRGLYEQYF
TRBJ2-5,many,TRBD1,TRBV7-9,TGTGCCAGCAGCTTACCCCGGACAGGGCAAGAGACCCAGTACTTC,CASSLPRTGQETQYF
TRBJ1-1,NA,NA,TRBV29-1,TGCAGCGGTGCGGGGGTGATGAACACTGAAGCTTTCTTT,CSGAGVMNTEAFF
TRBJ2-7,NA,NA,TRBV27,TGTGCCAGCAGGCTCCGCGGAGCCTACGAGCAGTACTTC,CASRLRGAYEQYF
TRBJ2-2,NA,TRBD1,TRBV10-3,TGTGCCATCAGCCAAACCGGGACAGGGGACACCGGGGAGCTGTTTTTT,CAISQTGTGDTGELFF
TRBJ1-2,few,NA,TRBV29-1,TGCAGCTTAGGGGAGGACAGCCACTATGGCTACACCTTC,CSLGEDSHYGYTF
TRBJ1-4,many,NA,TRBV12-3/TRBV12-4,TGTGCCAGCAGTTCGAATACAGGGCCGGCTAATGAAAAACTGTTTTTT,CASSSNTGPANEKLFF
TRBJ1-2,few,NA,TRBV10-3,TGTGCCAGCAGTTACTCGGGGGGGCCCTATGGCTACACCTTC,CASSYSGGPYGYTF
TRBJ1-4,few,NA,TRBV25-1,TGTGCCAGCAGTGCTAACCTTAATGAAAAACTGTTTTTT,CASSANLNEKLFF
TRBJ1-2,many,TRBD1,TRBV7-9,TGTGCCAACAGTCTCGGACAGGGTAACTATGGCTACACCTTC,CANSLGQGNYGYTF
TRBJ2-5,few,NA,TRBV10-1,TGCGCGTCCCCCCGAAGCGACGGGGCCGCGGGGACCCAGTACTTC,CASPRSDGAAGTQYF
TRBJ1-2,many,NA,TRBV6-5,TGTGCCAGCAGTTACTCGGGACGGGACTATGGCTACACCTTC,CASSYSGRDYGYTF
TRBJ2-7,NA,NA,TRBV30,TGTGCCTGGAGTTTGGACGGTTACGAGCAGTACTTC,CAWSLDGYEQYF
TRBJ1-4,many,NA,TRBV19,TGTGCCAGTAAGGATGACTGGGCTGAAAAACTGTTTTTT,CASKDDWAEKLFF
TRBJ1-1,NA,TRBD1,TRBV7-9,TGTGCCAGCAGCCGGGGACAGGGGCGATATGAAGCTTTCTTT,CASSRGQGRYEAFF
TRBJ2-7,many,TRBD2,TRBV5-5,TGTGCCAGCAGCCTGAGTTGGACTAGCGGTGGCGAGCAGTACTTC,CASSLSWTSGGEQYF
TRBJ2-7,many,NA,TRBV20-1,TGCAGTGCTCGCCCACTTAGCTACGAGCAGTACTTC,CSARPLSYEQYF
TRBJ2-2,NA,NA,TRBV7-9,TGTGCCAGCAGCTTGGCCCGGCAGGGTGACACCGGGGAGCTGTTTTTT,CASSLARQGDTGELFF
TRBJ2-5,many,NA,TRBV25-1,TGTGCCAGCAGTGAACAAAGACGTGAGACCCAGTACTTC,CASSEQRRETQYF
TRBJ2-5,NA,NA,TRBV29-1,TGCAGCTTAGCTCTCGGGACCCAGTACTTC,CSLALGTQYF
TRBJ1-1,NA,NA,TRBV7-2,TGTGCCAGCAGCCCCCCTACGCTAAACACTGAAGCTTTCTTT,CASSPPTLNTEAFF
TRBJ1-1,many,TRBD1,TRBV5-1,TGCGCCAGCAGCACAGGACAGGGTTGGCGGGCTTTCTTT,CASSTGQGWRAFF
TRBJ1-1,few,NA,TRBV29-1,TGCAGTGTCGATCCATACACTGAAGCTTTCTTT,CSVDPYTEAFF
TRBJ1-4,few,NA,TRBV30,TGTGCCTGGAGTTCCTCCCCTTGGGAAAAACTGTTTTTT,CAWSSSPWEKLFF
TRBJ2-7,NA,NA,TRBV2,TGTGCCAGCAGCGAGCTACCCGGGACTCACTACGAGCAGTACTTC,CASSELPGTHYEQYF
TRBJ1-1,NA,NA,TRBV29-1,TGCAGCTCGACCCGGATAGACACTGAAGCTTTCTTT,CSSTRIDTEAFF
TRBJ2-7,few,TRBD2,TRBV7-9,TGTGCCAGCTCACCAGGGCAAGCGGGAGCCGGGGGCGAGCAGTACTTC,CASSPGQAGAGGEQYF
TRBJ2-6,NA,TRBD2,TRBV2,TGTGCCAGCAGTGAAGAGGGGGTAGCGGGAGCCAACGTCCTGACTTTC,CASSEEGVAGANVLTF
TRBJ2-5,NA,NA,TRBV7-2,TGTGCCAGCAGCTCAGACTGGGCGTACCAAGAGACCCAGTACTTC,CASSSDWAYQETQYF
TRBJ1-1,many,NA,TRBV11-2,TGCGCCAGCAGCTTGGGTGGAGTCTTGAACACTGAAGCTTTCTTT,CASSLGGVLNTEAFF
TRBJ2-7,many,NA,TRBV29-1,TGCAGCGTTCGGACGGATTCCTACGAGCAGTACTTC,CSVRTDSYEQYF
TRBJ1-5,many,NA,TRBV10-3,TGTGCCATCAGTGAGGACGTTCAAACTCAGCCCCAGCATTTT,CAISEDVQTQPQHF
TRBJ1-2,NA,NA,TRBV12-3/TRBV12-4,TGTGCCAGCAGCTTGGCGGCGGTGAATGGCTACACCTTC,CASSLAAVNGYTF
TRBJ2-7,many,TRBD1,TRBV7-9,TGTGCCAGCAGCTTAAGAGGGGGCGGATTCTACGAGCAGTACTTC,CASSLRGGGFYEQYF
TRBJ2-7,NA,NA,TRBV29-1,TGCAGCGTTGCGGGACAACCCTCCTACGAGCAGTACTTC,CSVAGQPSYEQYF
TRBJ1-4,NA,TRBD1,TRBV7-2,TGTGCCAGCAGAGCTCCCGGGGGGACAGGGACGGTTCATGAAAAACTGTTTTTT,CASRAPGGTGTVHEKLFF
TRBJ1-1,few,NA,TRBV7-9,TGTGCCAGCAGCCCTTTCCGGAACATGAACACTGAAGCTTTCTTT,CASSPFRNMNTEAFF
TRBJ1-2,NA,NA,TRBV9,TGTGCCAGGAGCACCGTCTATGGCTACACCTTC,CARSTVYGYTF
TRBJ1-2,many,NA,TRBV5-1,TGCGCCAGCAGCTTGGGGGGAGTCTATGGCTACACCTTC,CASSLGGVYGYTF
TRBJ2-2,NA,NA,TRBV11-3,TGTGCCAGCAGCTTAAGCCCGGGGTTCGGGGAGCTGTTTTTT,CASSLSPGFGELFF
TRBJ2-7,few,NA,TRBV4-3,TGCGCCAGCAGCCAAGTCAGGTCGATGACCTACGAGCAGTACTTC,CASSQVRSMTYEQYF